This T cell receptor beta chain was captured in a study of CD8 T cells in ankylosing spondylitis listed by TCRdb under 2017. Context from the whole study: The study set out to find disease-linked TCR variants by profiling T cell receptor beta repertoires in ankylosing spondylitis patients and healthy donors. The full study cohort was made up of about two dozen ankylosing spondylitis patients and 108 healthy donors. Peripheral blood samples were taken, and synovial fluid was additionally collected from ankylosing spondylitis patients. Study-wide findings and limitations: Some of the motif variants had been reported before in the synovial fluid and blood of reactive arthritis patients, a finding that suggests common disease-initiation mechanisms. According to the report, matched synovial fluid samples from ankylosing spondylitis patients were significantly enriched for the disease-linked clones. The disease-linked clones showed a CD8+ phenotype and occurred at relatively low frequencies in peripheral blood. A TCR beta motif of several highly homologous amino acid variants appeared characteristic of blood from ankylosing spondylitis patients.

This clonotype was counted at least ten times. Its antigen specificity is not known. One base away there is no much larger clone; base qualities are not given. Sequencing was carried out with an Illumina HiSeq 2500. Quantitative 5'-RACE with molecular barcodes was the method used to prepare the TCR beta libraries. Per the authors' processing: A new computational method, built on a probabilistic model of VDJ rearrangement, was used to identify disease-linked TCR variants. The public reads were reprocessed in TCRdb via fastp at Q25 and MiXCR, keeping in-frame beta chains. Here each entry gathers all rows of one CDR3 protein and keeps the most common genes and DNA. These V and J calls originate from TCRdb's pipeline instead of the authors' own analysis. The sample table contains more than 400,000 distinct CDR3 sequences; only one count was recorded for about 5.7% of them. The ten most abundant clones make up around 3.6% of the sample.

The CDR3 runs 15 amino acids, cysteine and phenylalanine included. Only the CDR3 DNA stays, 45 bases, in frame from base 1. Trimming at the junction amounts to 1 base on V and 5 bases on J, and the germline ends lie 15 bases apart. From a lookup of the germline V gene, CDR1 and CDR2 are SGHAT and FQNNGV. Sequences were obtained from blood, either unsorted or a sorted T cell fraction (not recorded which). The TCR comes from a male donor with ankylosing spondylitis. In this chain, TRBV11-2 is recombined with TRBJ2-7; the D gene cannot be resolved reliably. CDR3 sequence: CASSLGPRQADEQYF. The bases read TGTGCCAGCAGCTTAGGTCCCCGACAAGCCGACGAGCAGTACTTC.